The clone carrying this T cell receptor beta chain was detected a few times. The CDR3 runs 15 residues. J was trimmed by 2 bases and V by 5 bases; bases with no gene match: 7. Per the germline V gene, CDR1 is SEHNR and CDR2 is FQNEAQ (reference sequence). TCRdb reprocessed the 5' RACE reads with MiXCR, giving one entry per CDR3 protein. Of more than 250,000 distinct CDR3 sequences in the sample, 6.5% to 8.5% were seen once. This sample is drawn from a study of T cells after yellow fever vaccination. The TCR comes from a man aged 18 to 29 who received the YFV17D yellow fever vaccine. Source: PBMCs, taken 35 to 50 days after the first yellow fever vaccination. The chain links TRBV7-9 to TRBJ2-3, with TRBD2 matching 7 bases. The CDR3 reads CASSPLALNTDTQYF. The DNA for the CDR3 is TGTGCCAGCAGCCCACTAGCGCTTAACACAGATACGCAGTATTTT.